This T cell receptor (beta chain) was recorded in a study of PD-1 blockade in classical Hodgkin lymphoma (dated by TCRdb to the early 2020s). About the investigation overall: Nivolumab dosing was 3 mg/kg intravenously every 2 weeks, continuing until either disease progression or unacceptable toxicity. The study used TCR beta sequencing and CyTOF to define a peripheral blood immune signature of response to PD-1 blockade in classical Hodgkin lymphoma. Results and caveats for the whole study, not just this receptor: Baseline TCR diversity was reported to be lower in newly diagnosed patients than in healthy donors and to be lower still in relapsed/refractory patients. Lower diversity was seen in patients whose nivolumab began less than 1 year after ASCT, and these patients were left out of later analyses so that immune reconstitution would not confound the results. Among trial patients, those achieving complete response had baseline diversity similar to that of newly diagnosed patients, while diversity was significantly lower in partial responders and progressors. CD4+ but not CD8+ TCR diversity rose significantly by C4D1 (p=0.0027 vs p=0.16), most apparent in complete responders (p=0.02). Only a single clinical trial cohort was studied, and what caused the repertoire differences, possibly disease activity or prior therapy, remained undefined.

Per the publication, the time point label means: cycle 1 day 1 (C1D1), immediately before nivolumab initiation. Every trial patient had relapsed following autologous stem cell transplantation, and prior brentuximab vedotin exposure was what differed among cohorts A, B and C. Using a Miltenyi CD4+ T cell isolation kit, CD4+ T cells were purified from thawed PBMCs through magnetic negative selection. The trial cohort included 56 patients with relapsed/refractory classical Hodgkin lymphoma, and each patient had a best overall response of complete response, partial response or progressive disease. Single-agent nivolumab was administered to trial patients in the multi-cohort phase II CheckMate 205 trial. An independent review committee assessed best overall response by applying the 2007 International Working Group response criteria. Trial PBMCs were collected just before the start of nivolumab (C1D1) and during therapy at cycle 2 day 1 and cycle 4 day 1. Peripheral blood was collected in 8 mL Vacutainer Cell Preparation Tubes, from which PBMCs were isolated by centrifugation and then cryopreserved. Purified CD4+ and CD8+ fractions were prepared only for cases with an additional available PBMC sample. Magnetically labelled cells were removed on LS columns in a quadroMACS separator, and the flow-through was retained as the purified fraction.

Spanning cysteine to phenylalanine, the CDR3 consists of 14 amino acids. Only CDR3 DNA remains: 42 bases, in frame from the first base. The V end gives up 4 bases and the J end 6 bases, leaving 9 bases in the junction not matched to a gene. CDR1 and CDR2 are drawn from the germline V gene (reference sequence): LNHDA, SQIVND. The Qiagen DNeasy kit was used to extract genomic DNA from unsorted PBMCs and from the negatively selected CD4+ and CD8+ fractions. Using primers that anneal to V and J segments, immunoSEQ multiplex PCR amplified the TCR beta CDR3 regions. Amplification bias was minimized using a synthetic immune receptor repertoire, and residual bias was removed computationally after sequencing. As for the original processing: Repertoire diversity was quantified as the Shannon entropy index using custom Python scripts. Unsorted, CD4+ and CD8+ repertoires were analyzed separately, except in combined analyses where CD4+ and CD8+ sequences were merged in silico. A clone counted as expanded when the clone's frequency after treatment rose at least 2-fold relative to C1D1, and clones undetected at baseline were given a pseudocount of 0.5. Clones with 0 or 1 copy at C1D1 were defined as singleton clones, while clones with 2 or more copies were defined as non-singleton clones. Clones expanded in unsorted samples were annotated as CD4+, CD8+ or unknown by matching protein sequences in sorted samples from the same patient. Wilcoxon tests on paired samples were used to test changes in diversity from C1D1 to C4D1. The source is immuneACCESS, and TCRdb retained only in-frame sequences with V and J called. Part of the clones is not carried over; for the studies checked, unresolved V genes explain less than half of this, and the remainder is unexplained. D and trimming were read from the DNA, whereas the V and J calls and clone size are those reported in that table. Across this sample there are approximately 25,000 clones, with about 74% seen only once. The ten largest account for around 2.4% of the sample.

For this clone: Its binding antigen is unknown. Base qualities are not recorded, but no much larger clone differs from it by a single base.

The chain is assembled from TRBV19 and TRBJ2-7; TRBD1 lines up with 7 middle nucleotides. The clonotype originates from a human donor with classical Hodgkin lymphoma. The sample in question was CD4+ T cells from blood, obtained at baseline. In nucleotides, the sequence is TGTGCCAGTAGTACCCGACAGGGACAGAGCGAGCAGTACTTC. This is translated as CASSTRQGQSEQYF. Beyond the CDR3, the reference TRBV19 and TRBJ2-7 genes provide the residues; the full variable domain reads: DGGITQSPKYLFRKEGQNVTLSCEQNLNHDAMYWYRQDPGQGLRLIYYSQIVNDFQKGDIAEGYSVSREKKESFPLTVTSAQKNPTAFYLCASSTRQGQSEQYFGPGTRLTVT.